This T cell receptor beta chain was sequenced in a study of response to subunit inactivated influenza vaccine. One entry per CDR3 protein results from TCRdb running MiXCR on the RT-PCR reads. The sample records a few hundred thousand distinct CDR3 sequences, 6% to 9% being singletons. The V gene's germline CDR1 is ENHRY and CDR2 SYGVKD. Trimming removed 4 bases from V and 2 bases from J; junction bases left unmatched: 7. CDR3 length equals 15 residues. Here the sequenced sample was PBMCs from blood, taken approximately 25 months after vaccination. The J gene is TRBJ2-5, the V gene TRBV10-3; TRBD2 aligns across 7 bases. This receptor was obtained from a man in his fifties or sixties who received an inactivated influenza vaccine. Here the CDR3 DNA reads TGTGCCATCAGTGGGGGCGGGGGACTACAAGAGACCCAGTACTTC. This codes for CAISGGGGLQETQYF.